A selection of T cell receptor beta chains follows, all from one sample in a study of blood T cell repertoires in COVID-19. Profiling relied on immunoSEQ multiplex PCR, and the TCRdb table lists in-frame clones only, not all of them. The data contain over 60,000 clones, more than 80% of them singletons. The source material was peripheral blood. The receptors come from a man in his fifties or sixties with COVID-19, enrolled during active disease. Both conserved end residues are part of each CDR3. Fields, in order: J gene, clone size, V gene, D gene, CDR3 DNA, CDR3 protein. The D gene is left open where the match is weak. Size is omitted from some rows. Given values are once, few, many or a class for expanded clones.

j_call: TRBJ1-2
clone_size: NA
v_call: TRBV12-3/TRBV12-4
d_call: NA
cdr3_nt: TGTGCCAGCAGTTCTCCCTTCTATGGCTACACCTTC
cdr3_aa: CASSSPFYGYTF

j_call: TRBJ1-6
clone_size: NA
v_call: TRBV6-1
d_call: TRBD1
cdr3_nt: TGTGCCAGCAGTGGAGGGACAGGGGGTTCCTATAATTCACCCCTCCACTTT
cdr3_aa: CASSGGTGGSYNSPLHF

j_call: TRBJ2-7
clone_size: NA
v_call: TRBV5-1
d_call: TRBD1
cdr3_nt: TGCGCCACGGTGTTGGACAGGGCCCTATTCTCCTACGAGCAGTACTTC
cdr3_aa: CATVLDRALFSYEQYF

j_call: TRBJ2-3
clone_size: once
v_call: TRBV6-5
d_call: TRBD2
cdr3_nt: TGTGCCAGCAGGAGAAGCGGGGGGGCCGTAGATACGCAGTATTTT
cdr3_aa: CASRRSGGAVDTQYF

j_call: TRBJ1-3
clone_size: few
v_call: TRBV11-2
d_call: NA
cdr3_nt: TGTGCCAGCAGCCTGGGGGGATTTGGAAACACCATATATTTT
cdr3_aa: CASSLGGFGNTIYF

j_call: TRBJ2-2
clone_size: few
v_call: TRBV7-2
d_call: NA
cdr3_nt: TGTGCCAGCAGCCCGAGGGAGAGGAACACCGGGGAGCTGTTTTTT
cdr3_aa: CASSPRERNTGELFF

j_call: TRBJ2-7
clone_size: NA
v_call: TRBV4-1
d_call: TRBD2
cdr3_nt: TGCGCCAGCAGCCAGTCGACTAGCGGGGGGCTCTCCTACGAGCAGTACTTC
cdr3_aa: CASSQSTSGGLSYEQYF

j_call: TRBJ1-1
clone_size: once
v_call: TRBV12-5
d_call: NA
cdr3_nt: TGTGCTAGTGGTTTGCCAGGGGCCACTGAAGCTTTCTTT
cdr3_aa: CASGLPGATEAFF

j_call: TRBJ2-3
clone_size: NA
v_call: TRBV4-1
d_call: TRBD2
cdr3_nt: TGCGCCAGCAGCCCCGCGGGTGGCGGGGGAACAGATACGCAGTATTTT
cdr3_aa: CASSPAGGGGTDTQYF

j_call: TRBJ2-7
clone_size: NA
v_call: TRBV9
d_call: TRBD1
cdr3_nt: TGTGCCAGCAGCTCGGGGTGGGGACAGGGTAACGAGCAGTACTTC
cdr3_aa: CASSSGWGQGNEQYF

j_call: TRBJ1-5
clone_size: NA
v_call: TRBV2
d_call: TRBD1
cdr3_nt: TGTGCCAGCAGGGAGACAGGGGGTCAGCCCCAGCATTTT
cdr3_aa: CASRETGGQPQHF

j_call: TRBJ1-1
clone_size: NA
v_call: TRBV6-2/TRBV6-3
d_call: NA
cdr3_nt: TGTGCCAGCAGTTACTCGAGTACACAGGGGAACACTGAAGCTTTCTTT
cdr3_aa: CASSYSSTQGNTEAFF

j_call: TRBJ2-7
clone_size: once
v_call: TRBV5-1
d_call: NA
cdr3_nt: TGCGCCAGCAGCTTCTGGACTGGGGACAAGGAGCAGTACTTC
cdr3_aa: CASSFWTGDKEQYF

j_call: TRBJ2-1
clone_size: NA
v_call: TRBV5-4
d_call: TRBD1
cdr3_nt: TGTGCCAGCAGCCAGGGACAGGTTAAACCCGAGCAGTTCTTC
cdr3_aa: CASSQGQVKPEQFF

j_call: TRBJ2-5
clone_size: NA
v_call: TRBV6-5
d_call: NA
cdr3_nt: TGTGCCAGCAGCTCCCCGTCCGGGGTCGGGGAGACCCAGTACTTC
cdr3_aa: CASSSPSGVGETQYF

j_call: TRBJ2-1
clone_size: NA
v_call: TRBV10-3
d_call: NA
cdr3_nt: TGTGCCAGCTCTACATGGGGGGTCGTGGATGAGCAGTTCTTC
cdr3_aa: CASSTWGVVDEQFF

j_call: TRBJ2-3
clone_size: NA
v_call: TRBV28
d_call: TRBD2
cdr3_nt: TGTGCCAGCAGCGTGAGCGGGGGGGCCGCAGATACGCAGTATTTT
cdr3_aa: CASSVSGGAADTQYF

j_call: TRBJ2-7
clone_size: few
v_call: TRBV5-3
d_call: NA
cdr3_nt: TGTGCCAGAAGCTGCCCCGGGACACTATCCTACGAGCAGTACTTC
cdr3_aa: CARSCPGTLSYEQYF

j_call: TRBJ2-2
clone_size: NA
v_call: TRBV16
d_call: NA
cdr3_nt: TGTGCCAGCAGCCAAAACAGAGCCACCGGGGAGCTGTTTTTT
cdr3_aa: CASSQNRATGELFF

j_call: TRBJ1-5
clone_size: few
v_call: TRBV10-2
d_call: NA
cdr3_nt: TGCGCCAGCAGTGAAAGGGGTATGGGCAATCAGCCCCAGCATTTT
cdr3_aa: CASSERGMGNQPQHF

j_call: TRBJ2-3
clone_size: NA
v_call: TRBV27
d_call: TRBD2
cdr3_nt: TGTGCCAGCAGTGGTAGCGGGGACGGGACAGATACGCAGTATTTT
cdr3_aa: CASSGSGDGTDTQYF

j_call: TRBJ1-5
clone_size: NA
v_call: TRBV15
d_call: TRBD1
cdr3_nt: TGTGCCACCTATCCAGGGGGTGATCAGCCCCAGCATTTT
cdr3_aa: CATYPGGDQPQHF